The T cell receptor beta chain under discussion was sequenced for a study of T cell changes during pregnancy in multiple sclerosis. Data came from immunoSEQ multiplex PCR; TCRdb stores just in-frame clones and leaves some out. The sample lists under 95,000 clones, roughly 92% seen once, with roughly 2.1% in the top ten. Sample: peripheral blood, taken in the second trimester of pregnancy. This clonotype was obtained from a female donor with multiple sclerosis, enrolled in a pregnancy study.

CDR3 loop: CAWGGARLAGIYEQYF. CDR3 sequence (DNA): TGTGCCTGGGGGGGGGCCAGGCTAGCGGGCATCTACGAGCAGTACTTC. V and J are TRBV30 and TRBJ2-7; TRBD2 matches at 8 bases. Germline-derived CDR1 and CDR2 are GTSNPN and SVGIG (reference sequence). V shed 5 bases and J 3 bases; nucleotides not matched to a gene: 15. The CDR3 runs 16 residues.